These 11 T cell receptor beta chains were sequenced from one sample in a study of T cells in Graves' hyperthyroidism and ophthalmopathy. Researchers took RNA transcripts and amplified the TCR beta CDR3 regions from them. A first-round RT-PCR of the TCR CDR3 used the HTBI primer set. MiXCR, run by TCRdb on the multiplex PCR reads, gives a single entry per CDR3 protein. The repertoire holds 750,000 to 900,000 distinct CDR3 sequences, with roughly 40% as singletons. The specimen was blood. The source of these receptors is a man between 18 and 35 years old with Graves' hyperthyroidism.

This chain uses TRBV2 with TRBJ1-2; 9 nucleotides agree with TRBD1. The CDR3 sequence is 13 residues long. Trimming took 5 bases from V and 8 from J; bases not matched to a gene: 6. Looked up from germline, CDR1 is SNHLY and CDR2 is FYNNEI. CDR3 in DNA: TGTGCCAGCAGTTGGGACAGGGAAATCGGCTACACCTTC. Protein sequence: CASSWDREIGYTF.

This sequence joins TRBV9 and TRBJ2-2, with 8 bases identical to TRBD1. The CDR3 extends over 16 amino acids. J gave up 1 base and V 4 bases, and 6 bases lay outside the gene matches. Germline values: CDR1 SGDLS, CDR2 YYNGEE. For the CDR3, the DNA is TGTGCCAGCAGCTATGGACAGGGTTGGAACACCGGGGAGCTGTTTTTT. Translated, it gives CASSYGQGWNTGELFF.

The chain recombines TRBV10-3 with TRBJ2-7, with 9 bases that match TRBD2. Germline assignment: CDR1 ENHRY and CDR2 SYGVKD. V trimming: 0 bases; J trimming: 7 bases; junction bases outside the gene matches: 13. The CDR3 covers 17 residues. The CDR3 DNA follows: TGTGCCATCAGTGAGTCGTCTAGCGGGATCAACACCGGGGAGCAGTACTTC. Protein product: CAISESSSGINTGEQYF.

A remark on this clonotype: Possible read error: a much larger clone is one base away. This chain joins TRBV7-2 and TRBJ2-7, with 11 positions matching TRBD1. V shed 4 bases, J shed 9 bases, and the junction held 2 bases outside the gene matches. Germline CDR1 is SGHTA and CDR2 is FQGNSA. The length of the CDR3 is 12 residues. Here the CDR3 reads CASSWTGGGQYF. The CDR3 DNA reads TGTGCCAGCAGCTGGACAGGGGGCGGGCAGTACTTC.

The J gene is TRBJ2-2, the V gene TRBV12-3 or TRBV12-4, with D perhaps TRBD1 (5 bases). V lost 6 bases and J 0 bases, leaving 8 bases between the germline ends. The CDR3 loop spans 14 amino acids. CDR3 bases: TGTGCCAGCAGACAGACAGCGAACACCGGGGAGCTGTTTTTT. Encoded protein: CASRQTANTGELFF.

The rearrangement uses TRBV12-3 or TRBV12-4 and TRBJ1-1, with D unresolved. This CDR3 contains 12 residues. V lost 6 bases and J lost 6, with 11 bases in between. The CDR3 loop is CASSYDGAEAFF. The CDR3 nucleotides read TGTGCCAGCAGCTACGACGGCGCTGAAGCTTTCTTT.

In this sample, this clonotype turned up a few times. The chain has TRBV19 and TRBJ2-7; D unclear. Between the trimmed V and J ends, which lost 4 bases and 2 bases, there was a span of 12 bases. This CDR3 region has 14 residues. Germline loops: CDR1 LNHDA, CDR2 SQIVND (reference sequence). The CDR3 bases are TGTGCCAGTAGTAATTTAGCAGGAACCTACGAGCAGTACTTC. Translation: CASSNLAGTYEQYF.

The V and J genes are TRBV10-3 and TRBJ1-1; tentative D call: TRBD1 (5 bases). There are 14 residues in the CDR3. The germline V and J ends were trimmed by 5 bases and 0 bases, with 10 bases remaining between them. The germline gives CDR1 ENHRY, CDR2 SYGVKD. In nucleotides, the CDR3 is TGTGCCATCAGTTGGCGGGGCTTGAACACTGAAGCTTTCTTT. This codes for CAISWRGLNTEAFF.

The chain recombines TRBV7-3 with TRBJ1-4; possibly TRBD1 for D (6 bases). Trimming shortened V by 5 bases and J by 7 bases, and 17 bases separated the two germline ends. The CDR3 has 15 residues. Germline CDR1 is SGHTA and CDR2 is FQGTGA. This CDR3 reads CASSKDRAMGEKLFF. The CDR3 region has the DNA TGTGCCAGCAGCAAGGACAGAGCGATGGGTGAAAAACTGTTTTTT.

In this sample, this clonotype turned up many times. The CDR3 nucleotides read TGTGCCAGCAGTCCCGGGACAGCGAGTCAGCCCCAGCATTTT. Amino acid sequence: CASSPGTASQPQHF. The V call is TRBV12-3 or TRBV12-4, the J call TRBJ1-5; 7 bases are shared with TRBD1. J gave up 6 bases and V 5 bases, and 7 bases lay outside the gene matches. The CDR3 extends over 14 amino acids.

Many counts were recorded for this clonotype. The rearrangement joins TRBV7-9 to TRBJ2-5, with TRBD2 as a possible D gene (6 bases). The V gene lost 5 bases and the J gene lost 5 bases, with 15 bases spanning the gap. Germline V gives CDR1 SEHNR, CDR2 FQNEAQ (reference sequence). The CDR3 extends over 14 amino acids. CDR3 loop: CASSKTRAGETQYF. CDR3 in DNA: TGTGCCAGCAGCAAGACTCGGGCGGGGGAGACCCAGTACTTC.